This T cell receptor (beta chain) was identified in a study of T cell changes during pregnancy in multiple sclerosis. This CDR3 is 16 amino acids long. The V and J ends lost 1 base and 4 bases, in that order; junction bases with no gene match: 7. CDR1 SEHNR and CDR2 FQNEAQ come from the germline V gene (reference sequence). Data came from immunoSEQ multiplex PCR; TCRdb stores just in-frame clones and leaves some out. The data contain 49,000 or so clones, 90% to 95% of them seen just once; the ten biggest clones take up 2% to 2.5%. The chain links TRBV7-9 to TRBJ2-3; TRBD2 agrees at 8 bases. The sample was peripheral blood, taken in the third trimester of pregnancy. The sequence was collected from a female donor with multiple sclerosis, enrolled in a pregnancy study. The CDR3 DNA reads TGTGCCAGCAGCTTAGAAGCGGGAGTAAACCCAGATACGCAGTATTTT. Protein: CASSLEAGVNPDTQYF. Full variable domain (rest looked up from reference TRBV7-9 and TRBJ2-3): DTGVSQNPRHKITKRGQNVTFRCDPISEHNRLYWYRQTLGQGPEFLTYFQNEAQLEKSRLLSDRFSAERPKGSFSTLEIQRTEQGDSAMYLCASSLEAGVNPDTQYFGPGTRLTVL.